Listed below are T cell receptor beta chains from one sample, sequenced in a study of cytotoxic CD8 clonotypes in ibrutinib-treated CLL. Clones were sequenced by immunoSEQ multiplex PCR, and TCRdb holds only the in-frame ones, with some missing. The data hold roughly 300,000 clones, with around 77% observed a single time. Here the sequenced sample was PBMCs, taken at disease progression, from a patient treated with ibrutinib. The receptor source for this set is a human donor with chronic lymphocytic leukemia. The CDR3 runs from the conserved cysteine through the conserved F or W. A D gene is named only where the DNA matches it firmly. Clone size is stated in some rows and not others, as once, few, many or a class when expanded.

v_gene	j_gene	d_gene	abundance	CDR3nt	CDR3aa
TRBV9	TRBJ2-3	-	-	TGTGCCAGCAGCCCTTCTCCAGATACGCAGTATTTT	CASSPSPDTQYF
TRBV29-1	TRBJ2-3	TRBD2	-	TGCAGCGTTCTGGGACTAGCGGGAGGGGCCCCCACAGATACGCAGTATTTT	CSVLGLAGGAPTDTQYF
TRBV15	TRBJ2-5	-	-	TGTGCCACCAGCAGGGCAGGGCAAGAGACCCAGTACTTC	CATSRAGQETQYF
TRBV6-5	TRBJ1-5	-	-	TGTGCCAGCAGTTACAAATGGCAGCATAGCAATCAGCCCCAGCATTTT	CASSYKWQHSNQPQHF
TRBV6-5	TRBJ2-3	TRBD1	-	TGTGCCAGCAGTTACCTACGCGGACAGGGACAAGATACGCAGTATTTT	CASSYLRGQGQDTQYF
TRBV10-3	TRBJ1-5	-	-	TGTGCCATCAGTGAGTCGCAGTTCTTAGCGGGAAATCAGCCCCAGCATTTT	CAISESQFLAGNQPQHF
TRBV5-1	TRBJ2-2	-	-	TGCGCCAGCAGCTTGGGAGACGAATGGAGGGACACCGGGGAGCTGTTTTTT	CASSLGDEWRDTGELFF
TRBV4-3	TRBJ1-3	-	-	TGCGCCAGCAGCCAAGATCGAAACACCATATATTTT	CASSQDRNTIYF
TRBV12-5	TRBJ2-2	-	-	TGTGCTAGTGGTTTGGTACTCTCAACCACCGGGGAGCTGTTTTTT	CASGLVLSTTGELFF
TRBV18	TRBJ1-2	-	-	TGTGCCAGCTCACCACCGGGTAACAGGGCATGGTACACCTTC	CASSPPGNRAWYTF
TRBV19	TRBJ2-3	-	-	TGTGCCAGTAGTATTATTCGAGTCGCGGGAAACCTAGATACGCAGTATTTT	CASSIIRVAGNLDTQYF
TRBV15	TRBJ2-3	TRBD2	-	TGTGCCACCAGCAGGGAAGGGACTAGCGGCACAGATACGCAGTATTTT	CATSREGTSGTDTQYF
TRBV27	TRBJ2-1	TRBD2	-	TGTGCCAGCAGTTTAGTCGGACTAGCGGGAGTCAATGAGCAGTTCTTC	CASSLVGLAGVNEQFF
TRBV20-1	TRBJ2-3	-	few	TGCAGTGCATCTCACCGAGATACGCAGTATTTT	CSASHRDTQYF
TRBV10-3	TRBJ1-5	-	few	TGTGCCATCAGAACCGGGCAGCATCAGCCCCAGCATTTT	CAIRTGQHQPQHF
TRBV2	TRBJ2-7	-	-	TGTGCCAGCAGCTCACCCAAGGGCTATTCCTACGAGCAGTACTTC	CASSSPKGYSYEQYF
TRBV18	TRBJ2-7	-	-	TGTGCCAGCTCACTCCTGGGTACCGAGGGCGAGCAGTACTTC	CASSLLGTEGEQYF
TRBV19	TRBJ2-7	-	-	TGTGCCAGTAGTTCGGGACGCTACGAGCAGTACTTC	CASSSGRYEQYF
TRBV6-4	TRBJ1-6	-	-	TGTGCCAGCAGTGACGGGGTGGGGGGGCGGTCACCCCTCCACTTT	CASSDGVGGRSPLHF
TRBV15	TRBJ2-2	-	once	TGTGCCACCAGCAGAGATTGGGGGGCTACCACCGGGGAGCTGTTTTTT	CATSRDWGATTGELFF
TRBV19	TRBJ1-5	-	few	TGTGCCAGTAGTATACCCCCTAGCAATCAGCCCCAGCATTTT	CASSIPPSNQPQHF
TRBV28	TRBJ2-7	TRBD1	-	TGTGCCAGCAGTTGGACAGGAGTAGTTCCCTACGAGCAGTACTTC	CASSWTGVVPYEQYF
TRBV11-2	TRBJ2-3	-	many	TGTGCCAGCAGCACAATAGCTGCTGATACGCAGTATTTT	CASSTIAADTQYF
TRBV2	TRBJ2-7	TRBD2	-	TGTGCCAGCAGGAGACTAGCGGGGGGCACCGAGCAGTACTTC	CASRRLAGGTEQYF
TRBV5-6	TRBJ2-7	-	-	TGTGCCAGCAGCTTTTTCTTGGGGAAAAGATACGAGCAGTACTTC	CASSFFLGKRYEQYF
TRBV20-1	TRBJ1-2	-	-	TGCAGTGCTAGGCAGCAGGCCCACACCTTC	CSARQQAHTF
TRBV5-1	TRBJ2-7	TRBD2	-	TGCGCCAGCAGCTTGGGAGGGAGGGCCTACGAGCAGTACTTC	CASSLGGRAYEQYF
TRBV2	TRBJ2-1	TRBD1	-	TGTGCCAGCAGCGCCGGGACAGGCCCCTTCAATGAGCAGTTCTTC	CASSAGTGPFNEQFF
TRBV18	TRBJ2-1	TRBD2	-	TGTGCCAGCTCACCGGGAGGGACTACCTACAATGAGCAGTTCTTC	CASSPGGTTYNEQFF
TRBV2	TRBJ2-5	-	-	TGTGCCAGCAGTGAAGGGGTGGGGACGGGTGAGACCCAGTACTTC	CASSEGVGTGETQYF
TRBV9	TRBJ2-3	-	-	TGTGCCAGCAGCCCTCGGGCTCACAGTTGGGGGGCAGATACGCAGTATTTT	CASSPRAHSWGADTQYF
TRBV7-9	TRBJ1-6	-	-	TGTGCCAGCAGCACCCCGGGTTTTGGTAATTCACCCCTCCACTTT	CASSTPGFGNSPLHF
TRBV2	TRBJ1-6	TRBD1	-	TGTGCCAGCAGCCCCTGGGGACAGGGGGAATCACCCCTCCACTTT	CASSPWGQGESPLHF
TRBV7-9	TRBJ2-7	-	-	TGTGCCAGCGGCCAGGGCTACGAGCAGTACTTC	CASGQGYEQYF
TRBV2	TRBJ2-1	TRBD2	-	TGTGCCAGCAGAGGCGGACTAGCCTACAATGAGCAGTTCTTC	CASRGGLAYNEQFF
TRBV25-1	TRBJ2-1	TRBD2	-	TGTGCCAGCAGTGGAGCGGGGGGGCTCAATGAGCAGTTCTTC	CASSGAGGLNEQFF
TRBV27	TRBJ2-5	-	-	TGTGCCAGCAGGATGTGGGGAAGGGAGACCCAGTACTTC	CASRMWGRETQYF
TRBV9	TRBJ1-3	TRBD1	-	TGTGCCAGCAGCCCGTGGGACAGCTCTGGAAACACCATATATTTT	CASSPWDSSGNTIYF
TRBV5-6	TRBJ2-5	TRBD1	-	TGTGCCAGCAGCTTGGCTTTTGGGGACAGGGGTGACGGCGAGACCCAGTACTTC	CASSLAFGDRGDGETQYF
TRBV28	TRBJ2-7	-	-	TGTGCCAGCAGTGACCGACTGGGGCAGTACTTC	CASSDRLGQYF
TRBV5-1	TRBJ2-6	-	-	TGCGCCAGCAGCTTCGGGAACGGGCGGTCTGGGGCCAACGTCCTGACTTTC	CASSFGNGRSGANVLTF
TRBV4-1	TRBJ1-4	-	-	TGCGCCAGCAGCCAAGATAACCTGAATGAAAAACTGTTTTTT	CASSQDNLNEKLFF
TRBV29-1	TRBJ2-3	TRBD2	-	TGCAGCGTCCGGGGGACACCCAGAAGCGGGAGGAGCACAGATACGCAGTATTTT	CSVRGTPRSGRSTDTQYF
TRBV5-1	TRBJ2-2	TRBD1	few	TGCGCCAGCAGCGCCGGACAGGGCAACGGGGAGCTGTTTTTT	CASSAGQGNGELFF
TRBV6-5	TRBJ1-2	-	-	TGTGCCAGCAGTCTAAACGGGGAGGGGTATGGCTACACCTTC	CASSLNGEGYGYTF
TRBV14	TRBJ1-2	-	-	TGTGCCAGCAGCCCATGGACAGTAGATGACTATGGCTACACCTTC	CASSPWTVDDYGYTF
TRBV7-9	TRBJ1-2	-	-	TGTGCCAGCAGCGGACCGGGACACATAAACTATGGCTACACCTTC	CASSGPGHINYGYTF
TRBV14	TRBJ2-5	TRBD2	-	TGTGCCAGCAGCCAAGGACTAGCGGGAGGCCGCGGGACCCAGTACTTC	CASSQGLAGGRGTQYF
TRBV11-3	TRBJ2-2	TRBD1	-	TGTGCCAGCAGCCCAGGGGACAGGATGAACACCGGGGAGCTGTTTTTT	CASSPGDRMNTGELFF